A selection of T cell receptor beta chains follows, all from one sample in a study of blood T cell repertoires in COVID-19. TCRdb's copy holds only in-frame clones and misses some; the assay was immunoSEQ multiplex PCR. The sample lists about 44,000 clones, 89% seen once, with around 16% in the top ten. Sequences were obtained from peripheral blood. These receptors all come from a man in his sixties or seventies with active COVID-19. Each CDR3 is given with its conserved first and last residue. D genes are given only for firm matches. A row's size may be missing; if present it is once, few, many or a size class.

v_gene,abundance,j_gene,d_gene,CDR3aa,CDR3nt
TRBV5-1,-,TRBJ2-6,-,CASSSDSSGANVLTF,TGCGCCAGCAGCTCTGACAGCTCTGGGGCCAACGTCCTGACTTTC
TRBV9,-,TRBJ2-1,TRBD2,CASRPAGLASYNEQFF,TGTGCCAGCAGGCCGGCTGGACTAGCCTCCTACAATGAGCAGTTCTTC
TRBV6-5,-,TRBJ2-1,TRBD1,CASRSTGQGSHEQFF,TGTGCCAGCAGATCGACGGGACAGGGGTCCCATGAGCAGTTCTTC
TRBV5-1,-,TRBJ2-7,-,CASSFTVSGEQYF,TGCGCCAGCAGCTTTACGGTTTCGGGCGAGCAGTACTTC
TRBV6-6,few,TRBJ1-4,TRBD1,CASSSDRSTNEKLFF,TGTGCCAGCAGTTCGGACAGGTCAACTAATGAAAAACTGTTTTTT
TRBV6-5,-,TRBJ1-2,TRBD1,CASRTGGSGYTF,TGTGCCAGCAGAACAGGGGGCAGTGGCTACACCTTC
TRBV5-8,-,TRBJ2-4,-,CASRTYSGDKNIQYF,TGTGCCAGCAGGACTTATTCGGGTGACAAAAACATTCAGTACTTC
TRBV5-6,-,TRBJ1-5,-,CASSELTRGGNQPQHF,TGTGCCAGCAGCGAATTAACCCGCGGGGGGAATCAGCCCCAGCATTTT
TRBV11-2,-,TRBJ1-5,-,CASSRGDQPQHF,TGTGCCAGCAGCCGGGGGGATCAGCCCCAGCATTTT
TRBV6-1,-,TRBJ1-5,-,CASSEGQFQPQHF,TGTGCCAGCAGTGAGGGGCAGTTTCAGCCCCAGCATTTT
TRBV29-1,-,TRBJ1-1,TRBD1,CSADRTGQGSAEAFF,TGCAGCGCCGACCGAACTGGACAGGGAAGCGCTGAAGCTTTCTTT
TRBV18,-,TRBJ2-3,TRBD2,CASSPGTSGGTDTQYF,TGTGCCAGCTCACCGGGGACTAGCGGGGGAACAGATACGCAGTATTTT
TRBV19,-,TRBJ1-1,-,CATKVHSGTEAFF,TGTGCCACCAAGGTACACTCGGGCACTGAAGCTTTCTTT
TRBV27,-,TRBJ1-5,-,CASSKLQGSQPQHF,TGTGCCAGCAGTAAACTCCAGGGAAGCCAGCCCCAGCATTTT
TRBV2,-,TRBJ2-5,TRBD1,CASSAPGTGGETQYF,TGTGCCAGCAGTGCCCCCGGGACAGGGGGAGAGACCCAGTACTTC
TRBV2,few,TRBJ1-6,TRBD1,CANRDRGGSPLHF,TGTGCCAACCGGGACAGGGGGGGTTCACCCCTCCACTTT
TRBV14,-,TRBJ2-1,TRBD2,CASRSGLAGIDEQFF,TGTGCCAGCAGATCTGGACTAGCGGGGATCGATGAGCAGTTCTTC
TRBV9,-,TRBJ1-3,-,CASSVVRQKISGNTIYF,TGTGCCAGCAGCGTAGTACGACAGAAAATCTCTGGAAACACCATATATTTT
TRBV5-4,-,TRBJ2-7,TRBD1,CASSLTGTGSYEQYF,TGTGCCAGCAGCTTGACCGGGACAGGCTCCTACGAGCAGTACTTC
TRBV6-6,-,TRBJ2-5,-,CASSLLAGSQETQYF,TGTGCCAGCAGTTTGCTGGCGGGGAGCCAAGAGACCCAGTACTTC
TRBV9,-,TRBJ2-6,-,CASSVETGLSSGANVLTF,TGTGCCAGCAGCGTAGAAACCGGGTTGAGCTCTGGGGCCAACGTCCTGACTTTC
TRBV4-3,-,TRBJ1-6,-,CASSQAGQGNSPLHF,TGCGCCAGCAGCCAAGCTGGTCAGGGAAATTCACCCCTCCACTTT
TRBV19,-,TRBJ1-1,-,CATKNKFEAFF,TGTGCCACTAAAAATAAGTTTGAAGCTTTCTTT
TRBV29-1,-,TRBJ2-3,TRBD1,CSVARDRGSDTQYF,TGCAGCGTTGCACGGGACAGGGGGTCAGATACGCAGTATTTT
TRBV7-9,few,TRBJ1-6,TRBD1,CASSPTDPYRGRSPLHF,TGTGCCAGCAGCCCAACGGACCCCTACAGGGGGCGGTCACCCCTCCACTTT
TRBV4-3,once,TRBJ2-1,TRBD1,CASSQEGQGTYNEQFF,TGCGCCAGCAGCCAAGAGGGACAGGGCACCTACAATGAGCAGTTCTTC
TRBV20-1,-,TRBJ1-2,TRBD1,CSASLPQGVNYGYTF,TGCAGTGCTAGTTTGCCCCAGGGGGTTAACTATGGCTACACCTTC
TRBV5-5,-,TRBJ2-5,TRBD1,CASSGLRDRTKETQYF,TGTGCCAGCAGCGGACTCCGGGACAGGACCAAAGAGACCCAGTACTTC
TRBV15,-,TRBJ2-3,TRBD2,CATSSSGGVVDTQYF,TGTGCCACCAGCAGCAGCGGGGGGGTGGTAGATACGCAGTATTTT
TRBV28,-,TRBJ2-1,-,CASSLWQGGWDSYNEQFF,TGTGCCAGCAGTTTATGGCAAGGAGGGTGGGACTCCTACAATGAGCAGTTCTTC
TRBV2,-,TRBJ2-6,-,CASSPDSSSGANVLTF,TGTGCCAGCAGCCCGGACAGTAGCTCTGGGGCCAACGTCCTGACTTTC
TRBV3-1/TRBV3-2,once,TRBJ1-1,TRBD1,CASSQEKHRGAEAFF,TGTGCCAGCAGCCAAGAGAAGCACAGGGGGGCTGAAGCTTTCTTT
TRBV2,-,TRBJ1-1,-,CASSDGMGKGHTEAFF,TGTGCCAGCAGTGACGGGATGGGGAAGGGTCACACTGAAGCTTTCTTT
TRBV4-1,-,TRBJ1-5,TRBD1,CASSQGPDRDRQPQHF,TGCGCCAGCAGCCAAGGTCCCGACAGGGATCGTCAGCCCCAGCATTTT
TRBV2,-,TRBJ2-3,-,CASSVNTQYF,TGTGCCAGCAGTGTCAATACGCAGTATTTT
TRBV6-5,-,TRBJ2-5,-,CASSSSRPEAQYF,TGTGCCAGCAGTTCCTCACGGCCCGAGGCCCAGTACTTC
TRBV7-2,-,TRBJ2-3,-,CASSLEGRADTQYF,TGTGCCAGCAGCTTAGAGGGCAGGGCAGATACGCAGTATTTT
TRBV4-1,once,TRBJ2-2,TRBD1,CASTGTGGRTGELFF,TGCGCCAGCACCGGGACAGGGGGACGTACCGGGGAGCTGTTTTTT
TRBV10-3,-,TRBJ1-2,TRBD1,CAISDWDRTYGYTF,TGTGCCATCAGTGACTGGGACAGGACCTATGGCTACACCTTC
TRBV2,-,TRBJ1-1,TRBD1,CASSELPGGLGGVETEAFF,TGTGCCAGCAGTGAACTTCCAGGGGGTCTAGGGGGAGTTGAGACTGAAGCTTTCTTT
TRBV6-5,-,TRBJ2-3,TRBD1,CASSSDRGLIDTQYF,TGTGCCAGCAGTTCGGACAGGGGGCTTATAGATACGCAGTATTTT
TRBV18,-,TRBJ2-7,-,CASSPSFGTTYEQYF,TGTGCCAGCTCACCCTCCTTCGGGACAACCTACGAGCAGTACTTC
TRBV7-2,once,TRBJ1-1,-,CASSHIASWVNPTEAFF,TGTGCCAGCAGCCACATAGCCTCCTGGGTTAACCCCACTGAAGCTTTCTTT
TRBV19,-,TRBJ2-3,-,CASSIVGLGGTDTQYF,TGTGCCAGTAGTATAGTGGGGCTAGGGGGCACAGATACGCAGTATTTT
TRBV19,-,TRBJ1-5,TRBD1,CASMNRGRDQPQHF,TGTGCCAGTATGAACAGGGGGCGAGATCAGCCCCAGCATTTT
TRBV7-6,-,TRBJ2-1,TRBD1,CASSRTGGLGYNEQFF,TGTGCCAGCAGCCGGACAGGGGGCCTCGGGTACAATGAGCAGTTCTTC